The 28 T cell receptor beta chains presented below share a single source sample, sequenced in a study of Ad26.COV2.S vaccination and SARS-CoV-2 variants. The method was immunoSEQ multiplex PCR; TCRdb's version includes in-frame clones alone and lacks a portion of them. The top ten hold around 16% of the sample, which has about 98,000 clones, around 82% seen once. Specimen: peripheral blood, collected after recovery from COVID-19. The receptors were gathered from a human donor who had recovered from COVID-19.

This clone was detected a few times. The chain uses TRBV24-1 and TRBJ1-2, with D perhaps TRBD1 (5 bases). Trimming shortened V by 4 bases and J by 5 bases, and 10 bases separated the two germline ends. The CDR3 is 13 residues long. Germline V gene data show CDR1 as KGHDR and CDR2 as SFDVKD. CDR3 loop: CATSERGVYGYTF. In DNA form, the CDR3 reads TGTGCCACCAGTGAAAGGGGAGTTTATGGCTACACCTTC.

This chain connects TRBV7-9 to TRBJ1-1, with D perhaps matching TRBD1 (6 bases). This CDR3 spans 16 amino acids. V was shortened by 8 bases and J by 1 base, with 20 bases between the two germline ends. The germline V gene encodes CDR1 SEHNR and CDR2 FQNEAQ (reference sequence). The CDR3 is CASQGSGVDQNTEAFF. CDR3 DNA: TGTGCCAGCCAAGGCTCAGGGGTCGATCAGAACACTGAAGCTTTCTTT.

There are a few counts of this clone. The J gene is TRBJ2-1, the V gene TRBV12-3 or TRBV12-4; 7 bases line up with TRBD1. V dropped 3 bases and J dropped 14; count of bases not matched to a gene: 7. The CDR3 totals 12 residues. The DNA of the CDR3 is TGTGCCAGCAGTTTTCCGACAGGGTTGGAGTTCTTC. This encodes CASSFPTGLEFF.

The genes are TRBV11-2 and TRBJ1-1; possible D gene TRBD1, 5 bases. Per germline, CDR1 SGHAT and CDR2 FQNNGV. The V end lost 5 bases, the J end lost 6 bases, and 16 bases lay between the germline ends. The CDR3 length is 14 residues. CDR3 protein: CASSAEIRGAEAFF. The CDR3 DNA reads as TGTGCCAGCAGCGCTGAAATAAGGGGAGCTGAAGCTTTCTTT.

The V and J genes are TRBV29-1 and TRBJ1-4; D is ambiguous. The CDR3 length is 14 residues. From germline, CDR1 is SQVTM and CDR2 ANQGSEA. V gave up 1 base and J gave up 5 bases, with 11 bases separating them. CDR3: CSVEVAGANEKLFF. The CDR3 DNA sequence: TGCAGCGTTGAAGTGGCAGGCGCCAATGAAAAACTGTTTTTT. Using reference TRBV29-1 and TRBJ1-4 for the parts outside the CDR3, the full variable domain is SAVISQKPSRDICQRGTSLTIQCQVDSQVTMMFWYRQQPGQSLTLIATANQGSEATYESGFVIDKFPISRPNLTFSTLTVSNMSPEDSSIYLCSVEVAGANEKLFFGSGTQLSVL.

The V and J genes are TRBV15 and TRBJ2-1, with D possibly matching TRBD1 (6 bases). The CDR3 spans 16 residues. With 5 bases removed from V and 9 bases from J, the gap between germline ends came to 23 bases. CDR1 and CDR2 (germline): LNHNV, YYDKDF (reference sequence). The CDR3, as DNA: TGTGCCACCAGCTACTGGGGGCGCCAGGGCCGGGGTGAGCAGTTCTTC. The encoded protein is CATSYWGRQGRGEQFF.

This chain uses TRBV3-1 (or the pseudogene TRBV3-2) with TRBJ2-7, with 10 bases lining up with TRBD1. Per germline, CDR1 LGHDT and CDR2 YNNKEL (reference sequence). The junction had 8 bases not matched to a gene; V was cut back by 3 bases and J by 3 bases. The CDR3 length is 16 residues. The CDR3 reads CASSQGTGALVYEQYF. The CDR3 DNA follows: TGTGCCAGCAGCCAGGGGACAGGGGCATTAGTCTACGAGCAGTACTTC.

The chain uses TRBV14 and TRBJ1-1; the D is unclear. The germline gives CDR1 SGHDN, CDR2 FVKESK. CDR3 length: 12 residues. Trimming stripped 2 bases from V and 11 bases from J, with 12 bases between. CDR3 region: CASSQSGLDAFF. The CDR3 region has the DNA TGTGCCAGCAGCCAATCGGGGTTAGATGCTTTCTTT.

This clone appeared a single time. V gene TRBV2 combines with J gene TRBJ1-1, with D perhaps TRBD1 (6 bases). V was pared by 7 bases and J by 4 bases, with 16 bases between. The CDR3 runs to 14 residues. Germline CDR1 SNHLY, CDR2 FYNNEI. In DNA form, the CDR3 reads TGTGCCAGCATTCGCACAGGGACGTCCACTGAAGCTTTCTTT. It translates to CASIRTGTSTEAFF.

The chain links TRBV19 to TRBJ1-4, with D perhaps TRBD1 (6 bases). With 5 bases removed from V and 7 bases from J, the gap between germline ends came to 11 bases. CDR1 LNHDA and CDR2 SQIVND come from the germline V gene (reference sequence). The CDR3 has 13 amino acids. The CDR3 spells CASSPKQGEKLFF. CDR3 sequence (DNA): TGTGCCAGTAGTCCCAAACAGGGTGAAAAACTGTTTTTT.

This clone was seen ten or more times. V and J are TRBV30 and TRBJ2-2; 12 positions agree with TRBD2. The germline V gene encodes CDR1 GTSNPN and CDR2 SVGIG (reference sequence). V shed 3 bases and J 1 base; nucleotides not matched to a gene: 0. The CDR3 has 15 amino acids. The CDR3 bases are TGTGCCTGGAGACTAGCGGGGGGGAACACCGGGGAGCTGTTTTTT. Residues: CAWRLAGGNTGELFF.

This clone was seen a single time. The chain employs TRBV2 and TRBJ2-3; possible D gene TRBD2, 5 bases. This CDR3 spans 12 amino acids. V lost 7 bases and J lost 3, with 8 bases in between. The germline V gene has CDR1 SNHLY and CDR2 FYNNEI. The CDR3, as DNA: TGTGCCAGCAACCCGGGAACAGATACGCAGTATTTT. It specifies CASNPGTDTQYF.

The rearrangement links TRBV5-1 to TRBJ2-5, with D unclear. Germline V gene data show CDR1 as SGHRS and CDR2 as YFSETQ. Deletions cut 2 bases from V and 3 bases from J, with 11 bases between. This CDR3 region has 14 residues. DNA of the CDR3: TGCGCCAGCAGCTTCATGGGAATAGAAGAGACCCAGTACTTC. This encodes CASSFMGIEETQYF. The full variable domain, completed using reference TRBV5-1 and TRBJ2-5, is KAGVTQTPRYLIKTRGQQVTLSCSPISGHRSVSWYQQTPGQGLQFLFEYFSETQRNKGNFPGRFSGRQFSNSRSEMNVSTLELGDSALYLCASSFMGIEETQYFGPGTRLLVL.

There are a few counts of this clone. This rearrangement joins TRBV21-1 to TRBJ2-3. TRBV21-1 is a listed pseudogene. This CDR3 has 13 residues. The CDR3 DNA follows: TGTGCCTCCCTTGGACCCATCCCAGATACGCAGTATTTT. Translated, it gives CASLGPIPDTQYF.

CDR3 sequence reads: CASQNTDTQYF. The CDR3, as DNA: TGTGCCAGCCAGAACACAGATACGCAGTATTTT. The chain has TRBV19 and TRBJ2-3, with D unclear. The V and J ends lost 9 bases and 2 bases respectively, with 6 bases between them. The CDR3 runs 11 residues. Germline V gene data show CDR1 as LNHDA and CDR2 as SQIVND (reference sequence).

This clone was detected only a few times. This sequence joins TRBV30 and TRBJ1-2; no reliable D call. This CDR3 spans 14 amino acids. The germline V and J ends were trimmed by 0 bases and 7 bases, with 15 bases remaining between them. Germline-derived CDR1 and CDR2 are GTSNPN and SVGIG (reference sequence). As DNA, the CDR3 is TGTGCCTGGAGTGTCTACAGACGAAGTATTGGCTACACCTTC. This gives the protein CAWSVYRRSIGYTF.

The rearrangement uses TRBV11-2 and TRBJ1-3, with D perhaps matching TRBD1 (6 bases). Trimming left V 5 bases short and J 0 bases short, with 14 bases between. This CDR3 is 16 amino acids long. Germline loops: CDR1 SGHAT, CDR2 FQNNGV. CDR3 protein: CASSARGQYSGNTIYF. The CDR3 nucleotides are TGTGCCAGCAGCGCCCGGGGGCAATACTCTGGAAACACCATATATTTT.

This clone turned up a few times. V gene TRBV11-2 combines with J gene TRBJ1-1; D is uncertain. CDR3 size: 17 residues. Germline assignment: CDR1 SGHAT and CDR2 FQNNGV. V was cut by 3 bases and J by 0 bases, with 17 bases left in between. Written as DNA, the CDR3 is TGTGCCAGCAGCTTGGCAGGAGGCAGCAGTTTGAACACTGAAGCTTTCTTT. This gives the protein CASSLAGGSSLNTEAFF.

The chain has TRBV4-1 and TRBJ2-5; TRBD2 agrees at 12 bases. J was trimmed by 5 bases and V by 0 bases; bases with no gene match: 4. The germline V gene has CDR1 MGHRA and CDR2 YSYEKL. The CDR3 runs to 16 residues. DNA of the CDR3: TGCGCCAGCAGCCAAGATACTAGCGGGGGGAGGGAGACCCAGTACTTC. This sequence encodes CASSQDTSGGRETQYF.

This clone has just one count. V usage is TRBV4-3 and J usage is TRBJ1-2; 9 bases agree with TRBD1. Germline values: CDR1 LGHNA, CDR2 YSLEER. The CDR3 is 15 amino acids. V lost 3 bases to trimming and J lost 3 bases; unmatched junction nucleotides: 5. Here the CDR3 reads CASSQGTGSYYGYTF. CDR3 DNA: TGCGCCAGCAGCCAGGGGACAGGGTCTTACTATGGCTACACCTTC.

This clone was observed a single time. As DNA, the CDR3 is TGCGCCAGCAGCTTGGCTGACACCGGCTCTGGAAACACCATATATTTT. Its protein product is CASSLADTGSGNTIYF. The chain is built from TRBV5-1 and TRBJ1-3; the D is unclear. The CDR3 spans 16 residues. CDR1 SGHRS and CDR2 YFSETQ come from the germline V gene. V lost 0 bases and J lost 0, with 10 bases in between.

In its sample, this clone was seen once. CDR3 in amino acids: CATSDNRVGGAGAIEQFF. The CDR3 coding sequence is TGTGCCACCAGTGATAATAGGGTCGGCGGGGCCGGGGCAATTGAGCAGTTCTTC. The J gene is TRBJ2-1, the V gene TRBV24-1; D perhaps matches TRBD2 (6 bases). There are 18 residues in the CDR3. Germline V CDR1 and CDR2: KGHDR, SFDVKD. V was cut by 3 bases and J by 9 bases, with 26 bases left in between.

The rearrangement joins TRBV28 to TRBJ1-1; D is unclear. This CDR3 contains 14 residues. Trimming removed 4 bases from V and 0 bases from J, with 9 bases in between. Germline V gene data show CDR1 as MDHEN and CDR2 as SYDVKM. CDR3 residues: CASSSAALNTEAFF. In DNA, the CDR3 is TGTGCCAGCAGTTCAGCAGCCTTGAACACTGAAGCTTTCTTT.

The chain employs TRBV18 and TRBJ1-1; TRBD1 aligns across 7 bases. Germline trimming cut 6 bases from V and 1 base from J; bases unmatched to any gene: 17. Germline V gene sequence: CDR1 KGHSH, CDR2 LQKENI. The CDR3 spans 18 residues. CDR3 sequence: CASSPTSTGLGGNTEAFF. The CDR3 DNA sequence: TGTGCCAGCTCCCCAACCTCGACAGGGTTGGGGGGGAACACTGAAGCTTTCTTT.

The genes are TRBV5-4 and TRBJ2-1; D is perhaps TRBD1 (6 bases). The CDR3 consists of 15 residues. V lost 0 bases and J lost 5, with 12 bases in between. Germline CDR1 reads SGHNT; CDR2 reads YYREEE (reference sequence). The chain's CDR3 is CASSLGQGLNNEQFF. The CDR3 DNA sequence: TGTGCCAGCAGCTTGGGGCAGGGGCTCAACAATGAGCAGTTCTTC.

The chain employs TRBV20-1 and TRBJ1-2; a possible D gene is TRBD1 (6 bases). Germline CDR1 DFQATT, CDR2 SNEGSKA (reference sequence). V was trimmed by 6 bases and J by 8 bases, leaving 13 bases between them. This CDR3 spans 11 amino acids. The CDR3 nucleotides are TGCAGTGCCCGGACAGTTGACGGCTACACCTTC. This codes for CSARTVDGYTF.

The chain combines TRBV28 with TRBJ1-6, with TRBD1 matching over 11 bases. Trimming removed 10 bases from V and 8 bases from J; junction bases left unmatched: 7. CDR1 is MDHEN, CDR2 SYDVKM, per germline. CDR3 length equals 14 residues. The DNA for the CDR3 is TGTGCCATCCATGGACAGGGGGCTTATTCACCCCTCCACTTT. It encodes CAIHGQGAYSPLHF.

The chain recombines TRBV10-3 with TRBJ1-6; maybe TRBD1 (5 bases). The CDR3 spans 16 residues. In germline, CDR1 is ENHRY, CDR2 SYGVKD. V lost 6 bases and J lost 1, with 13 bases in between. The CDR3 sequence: CAISEQDRSYNSPLHF. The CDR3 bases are TGTGCCATCAGCGAACAGGATAGATCCTATAATTCACCCCTCCACTTT.